One and the same sample provided the 16 T cell receptor beta chains below, sequenced in a study of memory CD4+ T cells and cytomegalovirus serostatus. Single viable CD3+CD4+CD8-CD45RO+ cells were sorted as the memory CD4+ T cells. Here immunoSEQ multiplex PCR was the method, and the copy in TCRdb shows in-frame clones only, minus some. The sample lists 56,000 or so clones; around 81% were seen once. Sequencing input: memory CD4+ T cells from blood. The source of these receptors is an adult in good health and CMV-seronegative.

This clone was picked up a small number of times. The V call is TRBV19, the J call TRBJ2-1; D perhaps matches TRBD2 (5 bases). Trimming removed 2 bases at V and 9 bases at J, with 20 bases between. CDR3 length: 16 amino acids. CDR1 is LNHDA, CDR2 SQIVND, per germline (reference sequence). CDR3 protein: CASSITGSLVGGEQFF. CDR3 DNA sequence: TGTGCCAGTAGTATAACGGGGTCACTAGTAGGCGGTGAGCAGTTCTTC.

This chain connects TRBV28 to TRBJ1-2, with 8 bases identical to TRBD1. With 3 bases clipped from V and 4 bases from J, the junction kept 13 bases outside the gene matches. Germline V gene lookup returns CDR1 MDHEN and CDR2 SYDVKM. This CDR3 has 17 amino acids. DNA for the CDR3: TGTGCCAGCAGTTTGGACAGGGAGGCCCTCTTGGTCTATGGCTACACCTTC. Translating it yields CASSLDREALLVYGYTF.

The chain combines TRBV7-9 with TRBJ2-1, with 8 bases lining up with TRBD2. V dropped 1 base and J dropped 6; count of bases not matched to a gene: 11. This CDR3 is 17 amino acids long. Germline assignment: CDR1 SEHNR and CDR2 FQNEAQ (reference sequence). CDR3 loop: CASSLGGGRLIPNEQFF. As DNA, the CDR3 is TGTGCCAGCAGCTTAGGGGGCGGGAGGCTGATACCCAATGAGCAGTTCTTC.

The genes are TRBV5-1 and TRBJ2-2, with 10 bases fitting TRBD2. Per germline, CDR1 SGHRS and CDR2 YFSETQ. This CDR3 comprises 16 residues. Trimming cost V 1 base and J 6 bases; bases outside gene matches: 6. The CDR3: CASSLLGTSVAGELFF. The DNA of the CDR3 is TGCGCCAGCAGCTTGTTAGGGACTAGCGTGGCCGGGGAGCTGTTTTTT.

The chain combines TRBV5-1 with TRBJ2-1; the match to TRBD1 covers 9 bases. V was clipped by 3 bases and J by 6 bases; unmatched bases: 4. Germline V gene sequence: CDR1 SGHRS, CDR2 YFSETQ. The CDR3 is 14 residues long. The CDR3 DNA sequence: TGCGCCAGCAGCTACGGACAGGGGCCCAATGAGCAGTTCTTC. Translation: CASSYGQGPNEQFF.

The chain employs TRBV29-1 and TRBJ1-2; D is possibly TRBD1 (5 bases). Germline CDR1 SQVTM, CDR2 ANQGSEA. The CDR3 spans 15 residues. V lost 4 bases and J 4 bases, leaving 19 bases between the germline ends. The CDR3 spells CSVVMSRGHSYGYTF. The CDR3 DNA sequence: TGCAGCGTTGTAATGTCTAGGGGCCATAGCTATGGCTACACCTTC.

The J gene is TRBJ2-3, the V gene TRBV30, with 7 nucleotides matching TRBD1. From germline, CDR1 is GTSNPN and CDR2 SVGIG (reference sequence). The length of the CDR3 is 15 residues. Losses at the gene ends were 1 base for V and 1 base for J; bases not matched to a gene: 5. The DNA of the CDR3 is TGTGCCTGGAGTGGGACAGGCCGCGGCACAGATACGCAGTATTTT. Its translation: CAWSGTGRGTDTQYF.

As DNA, the CDR3 is TGTGCCAGCTCACCAGGGACTAGCGGGGCCCAAGAGACCCAGTACTTC. As protein: CASSPGTSGAQETQYF. V is TRBV18 and J is TRBJ2-5, with 13 bases aligning to TRBD2. The V segment lost 2 bases and the J segment 1 base; nucleotides outside the gene matches: 1. This CDR3 is 16 amino acids long. CDR1 is KGHSH and CDR2 is LQKENI in the germline V gene.

The V call is TRBV7-2, the J call TRBJ2-7; 7 nucleotides agree with TRBD2. The germline CDR1 and CDR2 sequences are SGHTA and FQGNSA. This CDR3 comprises 14 residues. After removal of 5 bases from V and 7 bases from J, the junction contained 11 bases not matched to a gene. CDR3 nucleotides: TGTGCCAGCAGCACGAGCGGGACCTTCGGGGAGCAGTACTTC. Its translation: CASSTSGTFGEQYF.

In its sample, this clone was seen a few times. The chain is built from TRBV30 and TRBJ1-1, with a tentative D call TRBD1 (5 bases). Germline V lookup: CDR1 GTSNPN, CDR2 SVGIG (reference sequence). Deletions cut 1 base from V and 3 bases from J, with 9 bases between. The CDR3 consists of 13 residues. This chain's CDR3 is CAWSEAGHTEAFF. The DNA for the CDR3 is TGTGCCTGGAGTGAGGCAGGGCACACTGAAGCTTTCTTT. Using reference TRBV30 and TRBJ1-1 for the parts outside the CDR3, the full variable domain is SQTIHQWPATLVQPVGSPLSLECTVEGTSNPNLYWYRQAAGRGLQLLFYSVGIGQISSEVPQNLSASRPQDRQFILSSKKLLLSDSGFYLCAWSEAGHTEAFFGQGTRLTVV.

The chain carries TRBV14 and TRBJ1-1; D is perhaps TRBD1 (6 bases). Germline assignment: CDR1 SGHDN and CDR2 FVKESK. Trimming removed 3 bases at V and 0 bases at J, with 8 bases between. The CDR3 has 14 residues. The CDR3 DNA reads TGTGCCAGCAGCCACAGGGGCCTGAACACTGAAGCTTTCTTT. This codes for CASSHRGLNTEAFF.

The chain couples TRBV2 to TRBJ2-2, with a tentative D call TRBD1 (5 bases). V was cut by 8 bases and J by 1 base, with 14 bases left in between. The CDR3 loop spans 15 amino acids. Germline CDR1 reads SNHLY; CDR2 reads FYNNEI. The CDR3 reads CASGAGLRNTGELFF. The CDR3 coding sequence is TGTGCCAGCGGGGCAGGGCTGCGGAACACCGGGGAGCTGTTTTTT.

V and J are TRBV18 and TRBJ2-5, with 12 bases fitting TRBD2. J lost 5 bases, V lost 3 bases, and 1 base had no gene match. CDR3 length: 14 amino acids. In germline, CDR1 is KGHSH, CDR2 LQKENI. The CDR3 sequence: CASSPGLAGETQYF. The CDR3 coding sequence is TGTGCCAGCTCACCGGGACTAGCGGGCGAGACCCAGTACTTC.

Within the sample, this clone is medium-sized. The chain recombines TRBV7-2 with TRBJ1-1; 7 nucleotides agree with TRBD1. Germline CDR1 and CDR2: SGHTA and FQGNSA. Losses at the gene ends were 3 bases for V and 4 bases for J; bases not matched to a gene: 2. There are 13 residues in the CDR3. The CDR3: CASSLDRSTEAFF. CDR3 in DNA: TGTGCCAGCAGCTTGGACAGGAGCACTGAAGCTTTCTTT.

The chain carries TRBV9 and TRBJ2-5; D not resolved. The CDR3 loop spans 14 amino acids. V lost 4 bases to trimming and J lost 3 bases, with 13 bases between them. Germline CDR1 is SGDLS and CDR2 is YYNGEE. The CDR3 DNA reads TGTGCCAGCAGCCCAGACCCGCGGAAAGAGACCCAGTACTTC. Translated, it gives CASSPDPRKETQYF.

In its sample, this clone was seen a few times. CDR3 DNA sequence: TGCGCCAGCAGTGCCGCCTCGGGACAGGGGCACTATGGCTACACCTTC. As protein: CASSAASGQGHYGYTF. V and J are TRBV5-1 and TRBJ1-2, with 10 positions matching TRBD1. The CDR3 covers 16 residues. Per germline, CDR1 SGHRS and CDR2 YFSETQ. With V trimmed by 5 bases and J by 3 bases, 10 bases remained unmatched.